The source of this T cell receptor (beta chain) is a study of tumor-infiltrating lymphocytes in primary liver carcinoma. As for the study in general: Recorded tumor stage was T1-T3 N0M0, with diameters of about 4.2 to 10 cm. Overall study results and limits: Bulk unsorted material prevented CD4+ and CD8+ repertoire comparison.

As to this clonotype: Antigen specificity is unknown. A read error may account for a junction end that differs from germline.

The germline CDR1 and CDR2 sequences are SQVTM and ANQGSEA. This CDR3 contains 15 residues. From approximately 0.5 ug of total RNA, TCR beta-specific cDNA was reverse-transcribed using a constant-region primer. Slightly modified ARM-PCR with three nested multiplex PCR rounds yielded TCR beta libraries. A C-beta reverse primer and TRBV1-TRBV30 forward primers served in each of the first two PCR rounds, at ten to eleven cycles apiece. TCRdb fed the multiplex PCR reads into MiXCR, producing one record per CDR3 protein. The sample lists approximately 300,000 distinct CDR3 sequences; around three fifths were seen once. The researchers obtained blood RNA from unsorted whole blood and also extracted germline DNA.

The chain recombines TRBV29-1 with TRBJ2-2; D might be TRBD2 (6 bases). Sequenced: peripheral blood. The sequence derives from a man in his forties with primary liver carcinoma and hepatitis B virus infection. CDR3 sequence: CSVGLGWGMTRELSF. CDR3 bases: TGCAGCGTTGGTTTAGGGTGGGGGATGACCCGGGAGCTGTCTTTT.